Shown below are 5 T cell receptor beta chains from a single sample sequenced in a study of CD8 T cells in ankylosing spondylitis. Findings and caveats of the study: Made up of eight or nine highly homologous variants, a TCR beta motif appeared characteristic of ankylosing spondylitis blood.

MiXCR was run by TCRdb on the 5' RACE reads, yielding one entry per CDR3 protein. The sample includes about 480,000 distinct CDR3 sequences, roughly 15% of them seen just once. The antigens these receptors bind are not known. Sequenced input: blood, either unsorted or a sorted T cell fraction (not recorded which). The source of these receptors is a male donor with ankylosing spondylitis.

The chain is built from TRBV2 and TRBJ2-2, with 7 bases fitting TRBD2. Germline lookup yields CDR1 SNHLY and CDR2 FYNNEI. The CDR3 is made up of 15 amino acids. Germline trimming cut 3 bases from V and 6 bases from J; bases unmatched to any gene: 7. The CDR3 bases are TGTGCCAGCAGTGAGGCCCTAGCGGCTGCCGGGGAGCTGTTTTTT. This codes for CASSEALAAAGELFF.

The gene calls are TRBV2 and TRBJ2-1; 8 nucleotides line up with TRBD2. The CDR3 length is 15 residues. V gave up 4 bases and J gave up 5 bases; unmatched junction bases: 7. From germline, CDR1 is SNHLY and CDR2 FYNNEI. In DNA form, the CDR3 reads TGTGCCAGCAGTGGGGAAGCGGGAGTAAACAATGAGCAGTTCTTC. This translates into CASSGEAGVNNEQFF.

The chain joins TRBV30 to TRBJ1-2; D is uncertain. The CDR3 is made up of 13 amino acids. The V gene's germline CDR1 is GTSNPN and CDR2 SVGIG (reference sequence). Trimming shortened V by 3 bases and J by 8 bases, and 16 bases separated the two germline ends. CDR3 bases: TGTGCCTGGAGGGCGGGTATGAAAGACGGCTACACCTTC. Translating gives CAWRAGMKDGYTF.

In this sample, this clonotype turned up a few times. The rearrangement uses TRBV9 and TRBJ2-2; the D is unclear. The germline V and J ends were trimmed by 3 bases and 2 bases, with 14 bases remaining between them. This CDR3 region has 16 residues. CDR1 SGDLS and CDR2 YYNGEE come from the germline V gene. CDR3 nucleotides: TGTGCCAGCAGCGACGGACCCAACCCCAACACCGGGGAGCTGTTTTTT. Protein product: CASSDGPNPNTGELFF.

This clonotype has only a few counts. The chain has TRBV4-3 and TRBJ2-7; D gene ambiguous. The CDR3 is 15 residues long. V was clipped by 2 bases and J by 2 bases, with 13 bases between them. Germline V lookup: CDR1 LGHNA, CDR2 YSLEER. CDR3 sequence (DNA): TGCGCCAGCAGCCAAAAAATTGAAGGGCCCTACGAGCAGTACTTC. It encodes CASSQKIEGPYEQYF.